The 3 T cell receptor beta chains given below trace back to one sample, sequenced in a study of T cells in Graves' hyperthyroidism and ophthalmopathy. The investigators amplified TCR beta CDR3 regions from RNA transcripts. During a first-round RT-PCR of the TCR CDR3, the HTBI primer set was used. TCRdb reprocessed the multiplex PCR reads with MiXCR, giving one entry per CDR3 protein. The sample has around 580,000 distinct CDR3 sequences; 46% are singletons. Material: peripheral blood or thyroid tissue (not recorded which). All receptors derive from a woman in her late teens or twenties with Graves' hyperthyroidism.

The table lists this clonotype with a few counts. V usage is TRBV15 and J usage is TRBJ1-1; 11 bases align to TRBD1. V was clipped by 9 bases and J by 3 bases; unmatched bases: 6. Germline V gene data show CDR1 as LNHNV and CDR2 as YYDKDF (reference sequence). This CDR3 spans 14 amino acids. The CDR3 region is CATDGTGGYTEAFF. The CDR3 DNA reads as TGTGCCACGGACGGGACAGGGGGATACACTGAAGCTTTCTTT.

Comment on this clonotype: This may be a read error, as it is one base from a much larger clone. J is TRBJ2-7 and V is TRBV7-9; 9 bases map to TRBD2. This CDR3 has 15 amino acids. Germline CDR1 is SEHNR and CDR2 is FQNEAQ (reference sequence). CDR3 in amino acids: CASSPTSGITYGQYF. In DNA form, the CDR3 reads TGTGCCAGCAGCCCGACTAGCGGAATTACCTACGGGCAGTACTTC.

The chain combines TRBV7-2 with TRBJ2-7, with 7 bases fitting TRBD2. This CDR3 has 18 residues. V trimming: 4 bases; J trimming: 7 bases; junction bases outside the gene matches: 22. The germline CDR1 and CDR2 sequences are SGHTA and FQGNSA. The CDR3 nucleotides are TGTGCCAGCAGCTCCGATCCTAGCGGAGCCTCCCTCTACAATGAGCAGTACTTC. Encoded protein: CASSSDPSGASLYNEQYF.